Shown below are 4 T cell receptor beta chains from a single sample sequenced in a study of blood T cell repertoires in COVID-19 (dated by TCRdb to 2020 to 2021). The library was prepared using the immunoSEQ multiplex PCR assay. TCRdb took over this immuneACCESS table, retaining in-frame rearrangements with V and J assigned. Such tables are incomplete; in checked studies, under half of the missing clones stem from an unresolved V gene, and the remainder is unexplained. The sample data list around 200,000 clones, and 75% to 90% of these were observed just once. Under 7.5% of the sample goes to the ten largest clones. Sequenced input: peripheral blood. These receptors came from a woman in her thirties or forties with acute or convalescent COVID-19.

The chain recombines TRBV28 with TRBJ2-7, with D perhaps TRBD1 (5 bases). V was trimmed by 6 bases and J by 3 bases, leaving 9 bases between them. CDR1 is MDHEN and CDR2 is SYDVKM in the germline V gene. The CDR3 has 12 amino acids. The CDR3 DNA sequence: TGTGCCAGCAGACTTACAGGCTACGAGCAGTACTTC. Residues: CASRLTGYEQYF.

This clone was picked up a small number of times. This chain uses TRBV4-2 with TRBJ2-7; 8 positions match TRBD1. Per germline, CDR1 LGHNA and CDR2 YNFKEQ. The CDR3 totals 15 residues. Trimming cost V 1 base and J 3 bases; bases outside gene matches: 5. The CDR3 sequence: CASSQGPDRDYEQYF. CDR3 nucleotides: TGTGCCAGCAGCCAAGGCCCGGACAGGGACTACGAGCAGTACTTC.

This chain links TRBV2 with TRBJ1-2; D is undetermined. Germline V gene data show CDR1 as SNHLY and CDR2 as FYNNEI. The length of the CDR3 is 10 residues. V gave up 11 bases and J gave up 8 bases, with 12 bases separating them. The CDR3 protein is CAGRETGYTF. The CDR3 nucleotides are TGTGCCGGCCGGGAAACCGGCTACACCTTC.

This rearrangement joins TRBV2 to TRBJ1-4; TRBD1 might be the D (6 bases). The germline V and J ends were trimmed by 8 bases and 8 bases, with 27 bases remaining between them. CDR3 length: 17 residues. From germline, CDR1 is SNHLY and CDR2 FYNNEI. CDR3 DNA: TGTGCCAGCGGAGGGCTAAAGAGGGGGGGAAGTAGGGAAAAACTGTTTTTT. Its protein is CASGGLKRGGSREKLFF.